These T cell receptor beta chains were read from a single sample in a study of blood T cell repertoires in COVID-19. This table comes from immunoSEQ multiplex PCR, and its TCRdb copy is limited to in-frame clones, with some not included. The table records 250,000 to 350,000 clones, around 82% of them present only once. The specimen was peripheral blood. These receptors were obtained from a woman aged 50 to 60 with acute or convalescent COVID-19. The CDR3 runs from the conserved cysteine through the conserved F or W. The D gene is left open where the match is weak. Rows may omit the clone size; those that give it use once, few, many or a size class.

d_call,v_call,clone_size,j_call,cdr3_aa,cdr3_nt
-,TRBV6-5,-,TRBJ1-2,CASSYSHRESGYTF,TGTGCCAGCAGTTACTCGCACAGGGAAAGTGGCTACACCTTC
TRBD1,TRBV6-5,-,TRBJ1-5,CASTPGTGGNQPQHF,TGTGCCAGCACCCCGGGGACAGGAGGCAATCAGCCCCAGCATTTT
-,TRBV7-8,-,TRBJ2-2,CASSFPFATGVDTGELFF,TGTGCCAGCAGCTTCCCCTTTGCAACGGGGGTGGACACCGGGGAGCTGTTTTTT
-,TRBV14,-,TRBJ2-3,CASGSGRGTDTQYF,TGTGCCAGCGGTAGCGGACGGGGCACAGATACGCAGTATTTT
-,TRBV27,-,TRBJ2-3,CASSPPGAIDTQYF,TGTGCCAGCAGTCCGCCAGGGGCCATAGATACGCAGTATTTT
-,TRBV6-6,-,TRBJ1-1,CASIRGPQNTEAFF,TGTGCCAGCATCAGGGGTCCACAGAACACTGAAGCTTTCTTT
-,TRBV29-1,-,TRBJ1-4,CSVIDSQANEKLFF,TGCAGCGTTATTGACTCCCAAGCGAATGAAAAACTGTTTTTT
-,TRBV3-1/TRBV3-2,-,TRBJ1-1,CASSHGQPNTEAFF,TGTGCCAGCAGCCATGGACAGCCGAACACTGAAGCTTTCTTT
-,TRBV18,once,TRBJ2-2,CASSNAGHTGELFF,TGTGCCAGCTCAAACGCAGGCCACACCGGGGAGCTGTTTTTT
TRBD2,TRBV7-2,few,TRBJ2-7,CASSNGGGSEQYF,TGTGCCAGCAGCAACGGGGGGGGGTCCGAGCAGTACTTC
-,TRBV7-9,-,TRBJ2-4,CASSLTRVTKNIQYF,TGTGCCAGCAGCCTGACTCGGGTGACCAAAAACATTCAGTACTTC
TRBD1,TRBV28,once,TRBJ2-5,CATYRGSGETQYF,TGTGCCACCTACAGGGGGTCTGGGGAGACCCAGTACTTC
TRBD1,TRBV4-1,-,TRBJ1-4,CASSLRTGGNEKLFF,TGCGCCAGCAGCTTACGGACAGGTGGGAATGAAAAACTGTTTTTT
-,TRBV3-1/TRBV3-2,-,TRBJ2-3,CASSQGISASDTQYF,TGTGCCAGCAGCCAAGGAATTAGCGCCTCGGATACGCAGTATTTT
TRBD1,TRBV24-1,-,TRBJ2-2,CATRGQGNTGELFF,TGTGCCACCAGAGGACAGGGGAACACCGGGGAGCTGTTTTTT